A selection of T cell receptor beta chains follows, all from one sample in a study of radiotherapy plus CTLA-4 blockade in lung cancer. Produced via immunoSEQ multiplex PCR; TCRdb's table is partial and in-frame only. Among about 45,000 clones, around 72% were seen once, and the ten largest hold around 3.3%. Sequenced here: peripheral blood, sampled from a patient treated with radiotherapy plus ipilimumab. Receptors originate from a human donor with non-small cell lung cancer who had a complete response to radiotherapy plus ipilimumab. Both conserved end residues are part of each CDR3. The order of the fields is V gene, CDR3 protein.

v_gene: TRBV28
CDR3aa: CASSSATANQPQHF

v_gene: TRBV2
CDR3aa: CASSGGTGNTEAFF

v_gene: TRBV5-1
CDR3aa: CASSLGSPSGELFF

v_gene: TRBV2
CDR3aa: CASREQGMGETQYF

v_gene: TRBV11-2
CDR3aa: CASSPTRAALGGTQYF

v_gene: TRBV6-1
CDR3aa: CASSRQLHQPQHF

v_gene: TRBV18
CDR3aa: CASLKKRESYNEQFF

v_gene: TRBV5-5
CDR3aa: CASSPSRVNNEQFF

v_gene: TRBV23-1
CDR3aa: CASSQSGSGGEKLFF

v_gene: TRBV7-9
CDR3aa: CASSRDRNSPLHF

v_gene: TRBV9
CDR3aa: CASSVAGVYNEQFF

v_gene: TRBV19
CDR3aa: CASRSGGTGNTIYF

v_gene: TRBV6-1
CDR3aa: CASSRNEKLFF

v_gene: TRBV6-1
CDR3aa: CASTQSRDNYGYTF

v_gene: TRBV10-3
CDR3aa: CAISESPGQGYNEQFF

v_gene: TRBV28
CDR3aa: CASSLRSGGDQPQHF

v_gene: TRBV9
CDR3aa: CASSVGGPNEYEQYF

v_gene: TRBV11-2
CDR3aa: CASSPGLAWEDTQYF

v_gene: TRBV18
CDR3aa: CASSPGTYEQYF

v_gene: TRBV11-2
CDR3aa: CASSTWGKRGGTGELFF

v_gene: TRBV25-1
CDR3aa: CASSEWRSNEKLFF

v_gene: TRBV9
CDR3aa: CASSGGQVGSGELFF

v_gene: TRBV6-6
CDR3aa: CASSRPLAGGVSEQYF

v_gene: TRBV27
CDR3aa: CASSFPGQGAGEQFF

v_gene: TRBV4-3
CDR3aa: CASSQDPGGSSYNSPLHF

v_gene: TRBV9
CDR3aa: CASSVGGGGSEQYF

v_gene: TRBV7-2
CDR3aa: CASSLSWTSGRVSYNEQFF

v_gene: TRBV5-1
CDR3aa: CASSLQTGNTYEQYF

v_gene: TRBV7-9
CDR3aa: CASSLTSRHGDEQFF

v_gene: TRBV2
CDR3aa: CASSEAQRTGTQYF

v_gene: TRBV18
CDR3aa: CASSPSPGLSAGNTIYF

v_gene: TRBV18
CDR3aa: CASSPPNSPENEQFF

v_gene: TRBV19
CDR3aa: CASTRPDRDLYGYTF

v_gene: TRBV30
CDR3aa: CAWNVQGAFYGYTF

v_gene: TRBV29-1
CDR3aa: CSVSGQVNEQYF

v_gene: TRBV5-6
CDR3aa: CASSLDSGGYEQYF

v_gene: TRBV28
CDR3aa: CASHTIAGARGYTF

v_gene: TRBV5-1
CDR3aa: CASSFTGSPTYEQYF

v_gene: TRBV7-2
CDR3aa: CASRGTGGPYNEQFF

v_gene: TRBV2
CDR3aa: CATRLGNTEAFF

v_gene: TRBV5-5
CDR3aa: CASSLAQGDGYTF

v_gene: TRBV7-9
CDR3aa: CASSLAYPTGKHEQYF

v_gene: TRBV7-9
CDR3aa: CASSLTGFYGYTF

v_gene: TRBV4-3
CDR3aa: CASAGQLYLNTGELFF

v_gene: TRBV7-2
CDR3aa: CASSSRVGTDTQYF

v_gene: TRBV4-1
CDR3aa: CASSQDPGGRGYEQYF

v_gene: TRBV28
CDR3aa: CASSSGQLAKNIQYF

v_gene: TRBV9
CDR3aa: CASSPQGTPYEQYF